The entry below describes one T cell receptor (beta chain). The antigen is unknown. Germline CDR1 is LNHDA and CDR2 is SQIVND (reference sequence). CDR3 size: 15 residues. Losses at the gene ends were 5 bases for V and 1 base for J; bases not matched to a gene: 6. The data stem from a study of radiotherapy plus CTLA-4 blockade in lung cancer. Study details: Of the patients, about 17% showed objective responses and 31% attained disease control. Overall study findings and caveats: Reported findings show early blood T cell clone dynamics, with interferon-beta, best predicted response. Clones derived from tumor TCRs expanded in blood after radiotherapy plus ipilimumab.

Sequenced by immunoSEQ multiplex PCR; TCRdb stores in-frame clones only, minus some. This table holds roughly 46,000 clones, around 69% found once. Patients with chemo-refractory metastatic non-small-cell lung cancer received focal radiation plus CTLA-4 blockade with ipilimumab. V gene TRBV19 combines with J gene TRBJ2-7; 9 positions agree with TRBD1. This TCR was recovered from a human donor with non-small cell lung cancer who had stable disease on radiotherapy plus ipilimumab. Sequenced material: peripheral blood, taken from a patient treated with radiotherapy plus ipilimumab. This CDR3 is CASSREQGASYEQYF. The CDR3 bases are TGTGCCAGTAGTCGGGAACAGGGGGCATCCTACGAGCAGTACTTC. The variable domain in full, with the rest retrieved from reference TRBV19 and TRBJ2-7, is DGGITQSPKYLFRKEGQNVTLSCEQNLNHDAMYWYRQDPGQGLRLIYYSQIVNDFQKGDIAEGYSVSREKKESFPLTVTSAQKNPTAFYLCASSREQGASYEQYFGPGTRLTVT.